The entry that follows covers one TCR beta chain sequence. Produced via immunoSEQ multiplex PCR; TCRdb's table is partial and in-frame only. The repertoire holds some 350,000 clones, with roughly 87% as singletons. These data originate in a study of blood T cell repertoires in COVID-19. Whole-study context: PBMCs, B-cell-depleted T cells, or T cells were the source of the cDNA or gDNA that made up the material.

Germline CDR1 SNHLY, CDR2 FYNNEI. Deletions cut 4 bases from V and 11 bases from J, with 16 bases between. The CDR3 covers 13 residues. Those who participated ranged in age from about 18 to 95 years and resided in about 24 US areas. Two negative PCRs, clearance, or symptom resolution had been documented for recovered Cohort 3 donors. J is TRBJ2-3 and V is TRBV2; weak D call: TRBD1 (6 bases). The TCR comes from a woman in her 30s who had recovered from COVID-19. Sequenced material: PBMCs or T cells enriched from blood (not recorded which). CDR3 in amino acids: CASSGGPGSEQYF. CDR3 bases: TGTGCCAGCAGTGGGGGGCCGGGTTCGGAGCAGTATTTT. Complete variable domain (other parts from reference TRBV2 and TRBJ2-3): EPEVTQTPSHQVTQMGQEVILRCVPISNHLYFYWYRQILGQKVEFLVSFYNNEISEKSEIFDDQFSVERPDGSNFTLKIRSTKLEDSAMYFCASSGGPGSEQYFGPGTRLTVL.